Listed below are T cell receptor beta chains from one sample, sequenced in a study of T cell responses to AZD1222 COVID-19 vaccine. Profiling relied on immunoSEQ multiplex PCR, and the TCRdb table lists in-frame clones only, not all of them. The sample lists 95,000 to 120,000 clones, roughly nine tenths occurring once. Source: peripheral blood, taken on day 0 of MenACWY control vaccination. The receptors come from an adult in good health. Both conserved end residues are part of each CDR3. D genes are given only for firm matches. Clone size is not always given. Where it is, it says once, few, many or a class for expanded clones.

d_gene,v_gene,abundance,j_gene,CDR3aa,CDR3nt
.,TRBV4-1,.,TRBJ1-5,CASSQEPHDNQPQHF,TGCGCCAGCAGCCAAGAACCTCATGACAATCAGCCCCAGCATTTT
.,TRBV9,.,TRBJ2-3,CASSVDSTDTQYF,TGTGCCAGCAGCGTAGATAGCACAGATACGCAGTATTTT
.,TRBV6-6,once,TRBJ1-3,CASSYGISGNTIYF,TGTGCCAGCAGTTACGGGATCTCTGGAAACACCATATATTTT
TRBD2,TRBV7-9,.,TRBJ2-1,CASSRVGGIGEQFF,TGTGCCAGCAGCCGTGTCGGGGGGATCGGTGAGCAGTTCTTC
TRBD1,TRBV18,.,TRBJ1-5,CASSPGQGAGNQPQHF,TGTGCCAGCTCACCGGGACAGGGGGCTGGCAATCAGCCCCAGCATTTT
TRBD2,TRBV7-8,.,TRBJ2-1,CASSLGLAGEGRTLQKFF,TGTGCCAGCAGCCTGGGACTAGCGGGGGAGGGCCGCACTCTTCAAAAGTTCTTC
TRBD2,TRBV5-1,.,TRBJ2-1,CASSLRSGGAAEQFF,TGCGCCAGCAGCTTGCGTAGCGGGGGGGCCGCTGAGCAGTTCTTC
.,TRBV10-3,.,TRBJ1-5,CATSEVGNQPQHF,TGTGCCACCTCTGAGGTGGGCAATCAGCCCCAGCATTTT
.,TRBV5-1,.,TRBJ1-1,CASTGETATEGEAFF,TGCGCCAGCACCGGGGAAACAGCGACTGAGGGTGAAGCTTTCTTT
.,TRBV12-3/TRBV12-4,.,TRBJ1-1,CASRGTALGAFF,TGTGCCAGCAGGGGGACGGCACTTGGGGCTTTCTTT
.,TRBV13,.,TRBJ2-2,CASSLVYTGELFF,TGTGCCAGCAGCTTAGTCTACACCGGGGAGCTGTTTTTT
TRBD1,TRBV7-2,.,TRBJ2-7,CASSSGQGNNEQYF,TGTGCCAGCAGCTCCGGACAGGGAAATAACGAGCAGTACTTC
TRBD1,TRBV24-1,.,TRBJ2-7,CATSDSAGRTGEHEQYF,TGTGCCACCAGTGATTCAGCAGGGAGGACAGGGGAACACGAGCAGTACTTC
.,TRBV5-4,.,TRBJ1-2,CASSLARGEEGYTF,TGTGCCAGCAGCTTGGCACGAGGGGAGGAGGGCTACACCTTC
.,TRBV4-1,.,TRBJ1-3,CASSQDRSPGNTIYF,TGCGCCAGCAGCCAAGATAGGTCCCCAGGAAACACCATATATTTT
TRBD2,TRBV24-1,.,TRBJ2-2,CATSDLQAAGSTGELFF,TGTGCCACCAGTGATTTGCAGGCAGCGGGGAGCACCGGGGAGCTGTTTTTT
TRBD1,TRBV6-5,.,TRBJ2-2,CASSSPPTGAGELFF,TGTGCCAGCAGTTCACCCCCGACAGGGGCAGGGGAGCTGTTTTTT
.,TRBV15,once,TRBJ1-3,CATSLSGNTIYF,TGTGCCACCTCTCTCTCTGGAAACACCATATATTTT
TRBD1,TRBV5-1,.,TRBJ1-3,CASSAGQGASGNTIYF,TGCGCCAGCAGCGCGGGACAGGGGGCTTCTGGAAACACCATATATTTT
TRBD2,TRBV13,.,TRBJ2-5,CASSLGGGVETQYF,TGTGCCAGCAGCTTAGGCGGGGGGGTGGAGACCCAGTACTTC
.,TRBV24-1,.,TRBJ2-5,CATSDPRQVQETQYF,TGTGCCACCAGTGATCCCCGACAGGTACAAGAGACCCAGTACTTC
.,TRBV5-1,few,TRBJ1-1,CASSLRQMNTEAFF,TGCGCCAGCAGCTTGCGGCAGATGAACACTGAAGCTTTCTTT
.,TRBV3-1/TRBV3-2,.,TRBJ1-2,CASSQAHRVGGYGYTF,TGTGCCAGCAGCCAGGCCCACAGGGTAGGAGGCTATGGCTACACCTTC
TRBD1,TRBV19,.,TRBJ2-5,CASSKTDRGQETQYF,TGTGCCAGTAGTAAAACCGACAGGGGCCAAGAGACCCAGTACTTC
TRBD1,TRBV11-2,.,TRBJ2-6,CASSPAWGQGFGANVLTF,TGTGCCAGCAGCCCAGCATGGGGACAGGGTTTTGGGGCCAACGTCCTGACTTTC
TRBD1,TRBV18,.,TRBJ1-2,CASSPGQGATYGYTF,TGTGCCAGCTCGCCAGGACAGGGGGCTACCTATGGCTACACCTTC
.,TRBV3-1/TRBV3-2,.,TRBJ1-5,CASSQVSSNQPQHF,TGTGCCAGCAGCCAAGTGTCCTCGAATCAGCCCCAGCATTTT
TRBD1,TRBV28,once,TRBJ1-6,CASNDRASNSPLHF,TGTGCCAGCAACGACAGGGCCTCGAATTCACCCCTCCACTTT
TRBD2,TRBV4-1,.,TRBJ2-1,CASSRTSGGYYNEQFF,TGCGCCAGCAGCCGAACTAGCGGGGGATACTACAATGAGCAGTTCTTC
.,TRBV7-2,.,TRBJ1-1,CASSLVRRDTEAFF,TGTGCCAGCAGCTTAGTCCGTCGGGACACTGAAGCTTTCTTT
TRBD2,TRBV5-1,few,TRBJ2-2,CASSGRGATGELFF,TGCGCCAGCTCGGGGCGGGGGGCCACCGGGGAGCTGTTTTTT
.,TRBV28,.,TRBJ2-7,CASRSLPVSYEQYF,TGTGCCAGCAGGTCGCTCCCTGTTTCCTACGAGCAGTACTTC
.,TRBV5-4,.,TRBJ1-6,CASSLGQNNSPLHF,TGTGCCAGCAGCTTGGGCCAAAATAATTCACCCCTCCACTTT
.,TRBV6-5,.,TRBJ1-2,CASTLTGASNYGYTF,TGTGCCAGCACCTTGACAGGCGCTAGTAACTATGGCTACACCTTC
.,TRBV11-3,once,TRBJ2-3,CASSSRLEKDTQYF,TGTGCCAGCAGCTCAAGATTGGAGAAAGATACGCAGTATTTT
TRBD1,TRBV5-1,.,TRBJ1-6,CASSSSGTGGDSPLHF,TGCGCCAGCAGCTCCTCCGGGACAGGGGGGGATTCACCCCTCCACTTT
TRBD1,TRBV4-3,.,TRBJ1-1,CASSRDRNTEAFF,TGCGCCAGCAGCAGGGACAGGAACACTGAAGCTTTCTTT
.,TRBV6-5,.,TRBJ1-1,CASSPRPDQGTEAFF,TGTGCCAGCAGTCCCCGTCCTGATCAGGGGACTGAAGCTTTCTTT
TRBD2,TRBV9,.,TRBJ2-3,CASSKRSGGTDTQYF,TGTGCCAGCAGCAAAAGGAGCGGGGGGACGGATACGCAGTATTTT
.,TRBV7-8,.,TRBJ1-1,CASSFGWTNTEAFF,TGTGCCAGCAGCTTTGGGTGGACGAACACTGAAGCTTTCTTT
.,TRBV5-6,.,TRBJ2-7,CASSLAGRAYEQCF,TGTGCCAGCAGCTTGGCAGGGCGGGCCTACGAGCAGTGCTTC
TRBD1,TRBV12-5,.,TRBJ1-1,CASGWTGIEAFF,TGTGCTAGTGGATGGACAGGGATTGAAGCTTTCTTT
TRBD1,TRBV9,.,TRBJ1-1,CASSVETGGTEAFF,TGTGCCAGCAGCGTAGAAACAGGGGGCACTGAAGCTTTCTTT
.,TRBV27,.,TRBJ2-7,CASSFQGGQTHYEQYF,TGTGCCAGCAGTTTTCAGGGGGGACAGACACACTACGAGCAGTACTTC
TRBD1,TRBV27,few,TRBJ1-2,CASRPHQGASGYTF,TGTGCCAGCAGGCCCCATCAGGGGGCGTCAGGCTACACCTTC
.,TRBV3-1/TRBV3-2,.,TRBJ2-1,CASSQDSGQYNEQFF,TGTGCCAGCAGCCAAGATAGTGGGCAGTACAATGAGCAGTTCTTC
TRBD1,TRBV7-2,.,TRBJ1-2,CASSLISGGMWGYTF,TGTGCCAGCAGCCTCATCTCAGGGGGAATGTGGGGCTACACCTTC
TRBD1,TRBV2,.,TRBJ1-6,CASGQDYNSPLHF,TGTGCCAGCGGACAGGACTATAATTCACCCCTCCACTTT
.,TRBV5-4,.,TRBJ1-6,CASSLNTGKVAPLHF,TGTGCCAGCAGTCTTAATACAGGGAAGGTTGCACCCCTCCACTTT
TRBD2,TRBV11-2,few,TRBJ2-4,CASSLLRLAGGPGNIQYF,TGTGCCAGCAGCTTACTAAGACTAGCGGGGGGGCCGGGAAACATTCAGTACTTC
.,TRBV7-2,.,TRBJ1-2,CASSPSSGGYGYTF,TGTGCCAGCAGCCCAAGCTCCGGAGGCTATGGCTACACCTTC
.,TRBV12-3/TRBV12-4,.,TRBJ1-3,CASLYSGNTIYF,TGTGCCAGCCTTTACTCTGGAAACACCATATATTTT
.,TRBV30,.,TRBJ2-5,CAWSTLGGGETQYF,TGTGCCTGGAGTACCTTAGGGGGGGGAGAGACCCAGTACTTC
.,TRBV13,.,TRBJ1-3,CASSAWTVSGNTIYF,TGTGCCAGCAGCGCGTGGACGGTCTCTGGAAACACCATATATTTT
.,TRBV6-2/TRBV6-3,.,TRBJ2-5,CASSYVNSQETQYF,TGTGCCAGCAGTTACGTGAACTCCCAAGAGACCCAGTACTTC
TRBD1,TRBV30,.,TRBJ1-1,CAWREGQGGTMNTEAFF,TGTGCCTGGAGGGAAGGACAGGGAGGAACCATGAACACTGAAGCTTTCTTT
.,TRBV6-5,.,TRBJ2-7,CASSFGPRYEQYF,TGTGCCAGCAGTTTCGGGCCGAGGTACGAGCAGTACTTC
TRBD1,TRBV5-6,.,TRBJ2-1,CASSLDRGLNEQFF,TGTGCCAGCAGCTTGGACAGGGGGCTTAATGAGCAGTTCTTC
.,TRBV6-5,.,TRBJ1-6,CASKDSSPLHF,TGTGCCAGCAAAGACAGTTCACCCCTCCACTTT